This TCR beta chain stems from a study of blood T cell repertoires in COVID-19. In the original workflow: Cell counts per sample came from amplifying reference gene primers. Measured with immunoSEQ multiplex PCR; TCRdb has only the in-frame clones, and not every one. The V and J calls and clone size were taken over from that table, and D and trimming were inferred from the DNA. The sample lists over 200,000 clones, 84% occurring once. Germline V gene lookup returns CDR1 KGHSH and CDR2 LQKENI. This CDR3 comprises 13 residues. Trimming pared 3 bases from V and 10 bases from J, leaving 13 bases between. This sequence was found in a woman in her 40s who had recovered from COVID-19. The rearrangement joins TRBV18 to TRBJ2-1; tentatively, D is TRBD2 (5 bases). The sample taken for sequencing was PBMCs or T cells enriched from blood (not recorded which). In DNA, the CDR3 is TGTGCCAGCTCACCCCAAACTAGTAGCGAGCAGTTCTTC. Protein: CASSPQTSSEQFF.